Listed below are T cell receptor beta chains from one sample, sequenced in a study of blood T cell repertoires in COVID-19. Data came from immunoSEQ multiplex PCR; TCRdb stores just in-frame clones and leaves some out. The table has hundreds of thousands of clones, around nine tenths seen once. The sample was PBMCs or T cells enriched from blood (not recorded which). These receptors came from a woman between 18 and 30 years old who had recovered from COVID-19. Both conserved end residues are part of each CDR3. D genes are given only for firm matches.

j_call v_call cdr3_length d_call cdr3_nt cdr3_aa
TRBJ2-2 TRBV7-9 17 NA TGTGCCAGCAGCTTAGGACGGATAGGGCAGGGTCCCGGGGAGCTGTTTTTT CASSLGRIGQGPGELFF
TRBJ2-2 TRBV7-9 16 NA TGTGCCAGCAGCACGACTAGATCGGTGGGGGCCGGGGAGCTGTTTTTT CASSTTRSVGAGELFF
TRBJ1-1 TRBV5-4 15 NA TGTGCCAGCAGCTCGTGGGGAAGGAGGACCACTGAAGCTTTCTTT CASSSWGRRTTEAFF
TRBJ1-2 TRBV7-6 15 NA TGTGCCAGCAGCTTAGGGAGCAGCGCTAACTATGGCTACACCTTC CASSLGSSANYGYTF
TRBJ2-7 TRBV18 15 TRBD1 TGTGCCAGCTCACCCGGGACAGGGGCGATCTACGAGCAGTACTTC CASSPGTGAIYEQYF
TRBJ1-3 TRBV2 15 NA TGTGCCAGCACGGCAGAGGGCTTCTCTGGAAACACCATATATTTT CASTAEGFSGNTIYF
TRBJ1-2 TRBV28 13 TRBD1 TGTGCCAGCAGTACCGGGACAGACTATGGCTACACCTTC CASSTGTDYGYTF
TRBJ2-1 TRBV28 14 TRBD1 TGTGCCAGCAGTCTACCGGACAGGGAAAATGAGCAGTTCTTC CASSLPDRENEQFF
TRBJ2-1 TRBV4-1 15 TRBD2 TGCGCCAGCAGCGCAGCGGGGGAATCCTACAATGAGCAGTTCTTC CASSAAGESYNEQFF
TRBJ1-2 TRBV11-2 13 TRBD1 TGTGCCTCAGGGGGCTCGGGGTCCTATGGCTACACCTTC CASGGSGSYGYTF
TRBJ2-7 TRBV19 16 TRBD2 TGTGCCAGTAGTCCCCTGCGGGAGGTGCCGAGCTACGAGCAGTACTTC CASSPLREVPSYEQYF
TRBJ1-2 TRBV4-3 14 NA TGCGCCAGCAGCCAAGAGAAGGGGAACTATGGCTACACCTTC CASSQEKGNYGYTF